Below, one T cell receptor (beta chain) is given with its context. Its cognate antigen is unknown. The method was immunoSEQ multiplex PCR; TCRdb's version includes in-frame clones alone and lacks a portion of them. Of more than 150,000 clones in the sample, almost 95% are singletons; the top ten hold 10%. The data stem from a study of T cell responses to AZD1222 COVID-19 vaccine. Across the study: Pooled together were second doses at about 4 or about 12 weeks. Findings and limits, study-wide: Across the whole spike, CD4 TCRs peaked at regions 160-218 and 743-854. Baseline serology detected seropositivity in only six or seven AZD1222 recipients. The study sampled repertoires only after the peak T cell response.

Germline V gene sequence: CDR1 MNHEY, CDR2 SMNVEV (reference sequence). The CDR3 totals 14 residues. V lost 4 bases to trimming and J lost 1 base, with 10 bases between them. The receptor was derived from an adult in good health. The V and J genes are TRBV27 and TRBJ1-1; weak D call: TRBD1 (5 bases). Specimen: peripheral blood, collected on day 0 of AZD1222 vaccination. The CDR3 coding sequence is TGTGCCAGCAGTTCCTACAGGAAGAACACTGAAGCTTTCTTT. Residues: CASSSYRKNTEAFF.